What follows describes a single TCR beta chain. Antigen unknown. After removal of 7 bases from V and 4 bases from J, the junction contained 9 bases not matched to a gene. The CDR3 sequence is 15 residues long. Germline CDR1 is PRHDT and CDR2 is FYEKMQ (reference sequence). This sample was included in a study of cytomegalovirus exposure and HLA in healthy donors. For the study at large: Around 80 million unique TCR sequences came from HLA-typed donors in an early release. Membership in the Caucasian-associated ancestry cluster was found for about 84% of nearly 400 genotyped donors. Study-level findings and limits: Common viral pathogens seemed to be connected with several of the most significant clusters, according to a later analysis. Later analysis reportedly placed an Asian-associated ancestry cluster below the roughly 700-donor mean in N-insertions.

PCR used 60 Vbeta primers and 13 Jbeta primers. TCRdb keeps only in-frame clones here, not all; method: immunoSEQ multiplex PCR. The profile covers roughly 200,000 clones, with 79% appearing a single time and roughly 1.4% taken by the ten largest. The sequencing input was PBMCs. V is TRBV13 and J is TRBJ2-1; 8 nucleotides line up with TRBD1. This clonotype was sampled from a girl aged 10-17 years in good health and CMV-seropositive. The CDR3 here is CASKNRDRQYNEQFF. As DNA, the CDR3 is TGTGCCAGCAAAAACCGGGACAGGCAGTACAATGAGCAGTTCTTC. Full variable domain (outside the CDR3, taken from reference TRBV13 and TRBJ2-1): AAGVIQSPRHLIKEKRETATLKCYPIPRHDTVYWYQQGPGQDPQFLISFYEKMQSDKGSIPDRFSAQQFSDYHSELNMSSLELGDSALYFCASKNRDRQYNEQFFGPGTRLTVL.